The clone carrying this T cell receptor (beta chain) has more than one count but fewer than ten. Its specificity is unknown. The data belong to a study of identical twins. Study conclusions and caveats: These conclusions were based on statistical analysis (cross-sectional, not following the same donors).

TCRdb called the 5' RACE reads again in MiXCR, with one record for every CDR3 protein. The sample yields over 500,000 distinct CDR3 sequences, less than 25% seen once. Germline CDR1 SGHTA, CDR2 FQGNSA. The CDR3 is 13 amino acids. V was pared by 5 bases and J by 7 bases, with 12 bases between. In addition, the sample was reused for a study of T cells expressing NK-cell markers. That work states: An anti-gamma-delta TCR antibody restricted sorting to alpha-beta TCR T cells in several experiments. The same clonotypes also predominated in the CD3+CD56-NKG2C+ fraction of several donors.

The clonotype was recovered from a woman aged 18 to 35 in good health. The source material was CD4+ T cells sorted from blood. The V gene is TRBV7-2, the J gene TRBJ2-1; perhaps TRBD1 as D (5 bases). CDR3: CASSQNRQNEQFF. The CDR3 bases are TGTGCCAGCAGCCAAAACAGACAGAATGAGCAGTTCTTC. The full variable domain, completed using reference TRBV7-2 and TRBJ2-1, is GAGVSQSPSNKVTEKGKDVELRCDPISGHTALYWYRQSLGQGLEFLIYFQGNSAPDKSGLPSDRFSAERTGGSVSTLTIQRTQQEDSAVYLCASSQNRQNEQFFGPGTRLTVL.